This TCR beta chain derives from a study of blood T cells in healthy people across ages. Study as a whole: About one barcoded beta molecule per two T cells was the capture yield of template switching.

Germline assignment: CDR1 MGHDK and CDR2 SYGVNS. CDR3 length: 19 amino acids. V lost 4 bases and J lost 3; bases outside the gene matches: 14. Using a J-beta primer mix together with a sample-barcoded 5' primer, a second PCR was run for about 7 to 12 cycles. Using its own MiXCR run on the 5' RACE reads, TCRdb lists one record per CDR3 protein. The profile shows 1,100,000 or so distinct CDR3 sequences, 35% to 50% of them singletons. The rearrangement joins TRBV25-1 to TRBJ2-1, with TRBD2 identical over 11 bases. Sequenced input: blood. This TCR was recovered from a woman in her sixties in good health. CDR3 protein: CASSATLAGACQIYNEQFF. The CDR3 DNA sequence: TGTGCCAGCAGTGCCACACTAGCGGGAGCCTGTCAAATCTACAATGAGCAGTTCTTC.